In this sample, the clone carrying this TCR beta chain turned up many times. Antigen: not known. These data originate in a study of T cell repertoires in cytomegalovirus infection. Study in general: Based on public TCR beta signatures, there were indications of CMV infection and of a matching HLA type.

TCRdb re-analysed the reads in MiXCR, keeping a single row per CDR3 protein. The data hold around 270,000 distinct CDR3 sequences, with around 9% observed a single time. Study-level findings and limits: Clonotype analysis showed dominance of the ex vivo response by HLA-C-restricted CMV-specific TCR beta clonotypes. Frequencies of public TCR beta families were cumulated, and this identified carriers of CMV plus the relevant HLA.

CDR3 length: 14 amino acids. Germline V gives CDR1 SGHTA, CDR2 FQGNSA. Trimming took 5 bases from V and 1 from J, leaving 11 bases between them. The chain is built from TRBV7-2 and TRBJ1-1; D perhaps matches TRBD1 (5 bases). The TCR was taken from a human donor in good health (CMV status not recorded). Some clones in this sample may be carry-over from other donors' samples. Sequenced input: PBMCs. The CDR3 region has the DNA TGTGCCAGCAGCCTGGACATCTCGAACACTGAAGCTTTCTTT. The encoded protein is CASSLDISNTEAFF.